Following are 30 T cell receptor beta chains from one sample sequenced in a study of T cell responses to AZD1222 COVID-19 vaccine. Assay used: immunoSEQ multiplex PCR; TCRdb lists only in-frame clones, some missing. The data show 120,000 or so clones, 90% seen once. The sequencing used peripheral blood, collected on day 0 of AZD1222 vaccination. The source of these receptors is an adult in good health.

The chain joins TRBV5-4 to TRBJ1-1, with 7 bases matching TRBD1. Germline CDR1 reads SGHNT; CDR2 reads YYREEE (reference sequence). The CDR3 is 16 residues long. V shed 2 bases, J shed 2 bases, and the junction held 9 bases outside the gene matches. CDR3 amino acids: CASSLFRTGFNTEAFF. CDR3 nucleotide sequence: TGTGCCAGCAGCTTATTCAGGACAGGCTTTAACACTGAAGCTTTCTTT.

This sequence joins TRBV4-3 and TRBJ1-6, with unresolved D. Germline assignment: CDR1 LGHNA and CDR2 YSLEER. The ends were cut back, 0 bases at V and 10 bases at J, with 13 bases in the middle. This CDR3 has 15 amino acids. CDR3 nucleotide sequence: TGCGCCAGCAGCCAAGATGGCGAGGGAGAGTCACCCCTCCACTTT. As protein: CASSQDGEGESPLHF.

The genes are TRBV7-9 and TRBJ1-1; D is perhaps TRBD1 (5 bases). V was cut by 6 bases and J by 0 bases, with 8 bases left in between. Per the germline V gene, CDR1 is SEHNR and CDR2 is FQNEAQ (reference sequence). The CDR3 is 13 residues long. The CDR3 spells CASRGQMNTEAFF. The CDR3 bases are TGTGCCAGCAGAGGACAAATGAACACTGAAGCTTTCTTT.

The J gene is TRBJ2-1, the V gene TRBV21-1; TRBD1 is the table's D call and was not checked against the DNA. TRBV21-1 is marked as a pseudogene. The CDR3 runs to 15 residues. CDR3 sequence reads: CASSKGAIIRNEQFF. The CDR3 region has the DNA TGTGCCAGCAGCAAAGGGGCGATTATACGGAATGAGCAGTTCTTC.

This chain joins TRBV5-5 and TRBJ2-5, with D hard to call. This CDR3 is built from 13 residues. V lost 0 bases and J lost 4, with 7 bases in between. Per the germline V gene, CDR1 is SGHKS and CDR2 is YYEKEE (reference sequence). The CDR3 bases are TGTGCCAGCAGCTTGGATATCGGAGAGACCCAGTACTTC. Translation: CASSLDIGETQYF.

The chain joins TRBV29-1 to TRBJ1-1, with a tentative D call TRBD1 (5 bases). V gave up 4 bases and J gave up 5 bases, with 14 bases separating them. The CDR3 is 13 amino acids. CDR1 and CDR2 (germline): SQVTM, ANQGSEA. The CDR3 coding sequence is TGCAGCGTTGGCCTGGGGGTATATACTGAAGCTTTCTTT. Translation gives CSVGLGVYTEAFF.

J is TRBJ2-7 and V is TRBV4-2; TRBD2 matches 11 bases. The CDR3 consists of 15 residues. CDR1 LGHNA and CDR2 YNFKEQ come from the germline V gene. V lost 4 bases to trimming and J lost 5 bases; unmatched junction nucleotides: 7. CDR3 amino acids: CASSLRLAGRDEQYF. CDR3 nucleotide sequence: TGTGCCAGCAGCCTTCGACTAGCGGGAAGGGACGAGCAGTACTTC.

The chain recombines TRBV5-1 with TRBJ1-1; the D is unclear. V dropped 0 bases and J dropped 1 base, with 7 bases sitting between them. The CDR3 covers 14 residues. Germline CDR1 is SGHRS and CDR2 is YFSETQ. In nucleotides, the CDR3 is TGCGCCAGCAGCTTGGGACACCAGAACACTGAAGCTTTCTTT. The encoded protein is CASSLGHQNTEAFF.

This chain uses TRBV28 with TRBJ1-1; 7 bases are a match to TRBD1. The trim removed 6 bases at V and 3 bases at J, leaving 10 bases unmatched. The CDR3 has 15 amino acids. CDR1 is MDHEN, CDR2 SYDVKM, per germline. The CDR3 spells CASRPVQGVYTEAFF. The CDR3 DNA reads as TGTGCCAGCAGGCCGGTCCAGGGGGTATACACTGAAGCTTTCTTT.

The chain recombines TRBV28 with TRBJ2-1, with 9 bases identical to TRBD2. After removal of 4 bases from V and 5 bases from J, the junction contained 12 bases not matched to a gene. The germline CDR1 and CDR2 sequences are MDHEN and SYDVKM. This CDR3 has 17 residues. The CDR3 DNA reads as TGTGCCAGCAGTTCCTTATCGACTAGCGGACCTGACAATGAGCAGTTCTTC. It codes for CASSSLSTSGPDNEQFF.

The V gene is TRBV7-2, the J gene TRBJ1-1; no definite D call. Trimming pared 7 bases from V and 1 base from J, leaving 16 bases between. The germline gives CDR1 SGHTA, CDR2 FQGNSA. The CDR3 is made up of 15 amino acids. In nucleotides, the CDR3 is TGTGCCAGCACCCAATGGGGTGCGCCGAACACTGAAGCTTTCTTT. This translates into CASTQWGAPNTEAFF.

The chain links TRBV28 to TRBJ1-5; weak D call: TRBD1 (5 bases). The CDR3 covers 15 residues. Germline assignment: CDR1 MDHEN and CDR2 SYDVKM. V was pared by 7 bases and J by 2 bases, with 15 bases between. In DNA form, the CDR3 reads TGTGCCAGCACGGCAGGGTGGATTGGCAATCAGCCCCAGCATTTT. It yields the protein CASTAGWIGNQPQHF.

The rearrangement links TRBV5-8 to TRBJ2-6, with D possibly TRBD1 on 5 matching bases. From germline, CDR1 is SGHTS and CDR2 YDEGEE. V was pared by 6 bases and J by 0 bases, with 16 bases between. This CDR3 contains 17 residues. CDR3 sequence: CASKGNRYDSGANVLTF. The CDR3 nucleotides read TGTGCCAGCAAGGGGAATCGGTACGACTCTGGGGCCAACGTCCTGACTTTC.

This clone was detected only a few times. This chain joins TRBV28 and TRBJ2-7; TRBD2 matches at 7 bases. CDR3 length equals 14 residues. The germline gives CDR1 MDHEN, CDR2 SYDVKM. The trim removed 2 bases at V and 5 bases at J, leaving 6 bases unmatched. The CDR3 reads CASSLLAAPNEQYF. The CDR3 region has the DNA TGTGCCAGCAGTTTACTAGCGGCCCCCAACGAGCAGTACTTC.

The chain combines TRBV28 with TRBJ2-7; D is possibly TRBD2 (6 bases). Per germline, CDR1 MDHEN and CDR2 SYDVKM. The CDR3 consists of 14 residues. Trimming stripped 7 bases from V and 2 bases from J, with 15 bases between. CDR3 amino acids: CASTSGLGAYEQYF. The DNA of the CDR3 is TGTGCCAGCACTTCGGGACTGGGGGCCTACGAGCAGTACTTC.

The rearrangement joins TRBV28 to TRBJ2-5, with 9 bases fitting TRBD2. With 5 bases clipped from V and 1 base from J, the junction kept 11 bases outside the gene matches. Germline assignment: CDR1 MDHEN and CDR2 SYDVKM. The CDR3 extends over 17 amino acids. In DNA form, the CDR3 reads TGTGCCAGCAGTCCATCAGGGCTAGCGGGGTTCCAAGAGACCCAGTACTTC. As protein: CASSPSGLAGFQETQYF.

This clone came up once. This rearrangement joins TRBV4-2 to TRBJ2-7; 9 bases are a match to TRBD2. This CDR3 has 15 residues. Germline CDR1 is LGHNA and CDR2 is YNFKEQ. The V segment lost 1 base and the J segment 3 bases; nucleotides outside the gene matches: 4. The CDR3 DNA reads as TGTGCCAGCAGCCAAGCAGCGGGAGGCGACTACGAGCAGTACTTC. This encodes CASSQAAGGDYEQYF.

V usage is TRBV30 and J usage is TRBJ1-5; D ambiguous. Germline lookup yields CDR1 GTSNPN and CDR2 SVGIG (reference sequence). The CDR3 extends over 16 amino acids. V was cut by 0 bases and J by 0 bases, with 12 bases left in between. The chain's CDR3 is CAWSVYRRYSNQPQHF. CDR3 bases: TGTGCCTGGAGTGTGTACCGGCGGTATAGCAATCAGCCCCAGCATTTT.

The V and J genes are TRBV6-4 and TRBJ2-1; D unresolved. This CDR3 comprises 17 residues. CDR1 is MRHNA and CDR2 is SNTAGT in the germline V gene. Deletions cut 7 bases from V and 9 bases from J, with 28 bases between. CDR3 nucleotides: TGTGCCAGCATCCCCTTAACCCCGATAGGATCGCATCGTGAGCAGTTCTTC. This sequence encodes CASIPLTPIGSHREQFF.

The chain recombines TRBV4-2 with TRBJ1-1; D is unclear. The V end lost 1 base, the J end lost 9 bases, and 12 bases lay between the germline ends. The germline V gene encodes CDR1 LGHNA and CDR2 YNFKEQ. The CDR3 runs 13 residues. CDR3 sequence (DNA): TGTGCCAGCAGCCAAGTTAGAGAGGCGAAAGCTTTCTTT. This gives the protein CASSQVREAKAFF.

The chain employs TRBV11-3 and TRBJ2-1; D remains ambiguous. Trimming pared 4 bases from V and 9 bases from J, leaving 10 bases between. The CDR3 totals 12 residues. Germline-derived CDR1 and CDR2 are SGHNT and YENEEA. As DNA, the CDR3 is TGTGCCAGCAGCTATTCGAAGGGTGAGCAGTTCTTC. Translated, it gives CASSYSKGEQFF.

The rearrangement joins TRBV24-1 to TRBJ2-1; D remains unclear. The CDR3 totals 16 residues. Germline V lookup: CDR1 KGHDR, CDR2 SFDVKD. Trimming pared 5 bases from V and 4 bases from J, leaving 17 bases between. CDR3 in amino acids: CATSGVEGPYYNEQFF. The CDR3 DNA is TGTGCCACCAGTGGCGTAGAAGGGCCCTATTACAATGAGCAGTTCTTC.

The chain has TRBV30 and TRBJ1-2; D might be TRBD1 (6 bases). The V gene lost 5 bases and the J gene lost 8 bases, with 18 bases spanning the gap. The germline V gene encodes CDR1 GTSNPN and CDR2 SVGIG (reference sequence). The CDR3 length is 13 residues. CDR3 DNA: TGTGCCTGGGGACAGCTTAACGCTATCGGCTACACCTTC. Amino acid sequence: CAWGQLNAIGYTF.

The rearrangement uses TRBV6-2 or TRBV6-3 and TRBJ2-3; 12 positions match TRBD2. The CDR3 is 16 residues long. Germline values: CDR1 MNHEY, CDR2 SVGEGT. The V gene end was trimmed by 6 bases and the J gene end by 1 base; junction bases not matched to a gene: 5. CDR3 nucleotide sequence: TGTGCCAGCAGCCTTTGGACTAGCGGGGGCACAGATACGCAGTATTTT. Translation: CASSLWTSGGTDTQYF.

The chain recombines TRBV2 with TRBJ2-3; 7 bases line up with TRBD1. Germline CDR1 is SNHLY and CDR2 is FYNNEI. The CDR3 length is 14 residues. V shed 7 bases and J 7 bases; nucleotides not matched to a gene: 11. The CDR3 protein is CASTRGTDENTQYF. CDR3 coding DNA: TGTGCCAGCACCCGTGGGACAGACGAGAATACGCAGTATTTT.

The V gene is TRBV6-2 or TRBV6-3, the J gene TRBJ1-5; maybe TRBD1 (6 bases). Per the germline V gene, CDR1 is MNHEY and CDR2 is SVGEGT. Trimming shortened V by 2 bases and J by 8 bases, and 19 bases separated the two germline ends. This CDR3 has 16 amino acids. For the CDR3, the DNA is TGTGCCAGCAGTTACACCCCACAGGGTACGGCAGAGCCCCAGCATTTT. This codes for CASSYTPQGTAEPQHF.

The chain is built from TRBV2 and TRBJ1-2, with D perhaps matching TRBD1 (5 bases). Germline V gene data show CDR1 as SNHLY and CDR2 as FYNNEI. V lost 3 bases to trimming and J lost 8 bases, with 22 bases between them. The CDR3 is 16 amino acids. CDR3 coding DNA: TGTGCCAGCAGTGATGGAGACAGACCAGTGGTTTCCGGCTACACCTTC. Its translation is CASSDGDRPVVSGYTF.

The count of this clone is one. The chain uses TRBV9 and TRBJ1-6; no clear D. The V gene lost 4 bases and the J gene lost 0 bases, with 8 bases spanning the gap. The length of the CDR3 is 15 residues. Germline V gives CDR1 SGDLS, CDR2 YYNGEE. The CDR3 region is CASSPSSSYNSPLHF. The CDR3 DNA follows: TGTGCCAGCAGCCCCAGTAGCTCCTATAATTCACCCCTCCACTTT.

The chain links TRBV5-1 to TRBJ1-2; 11 nucleotides align to TRBD1. This CDR3 is built from 17 residues. V trimming: 2 bases; J trimming: 8 bases; junction bases outside the gene matches: 14. The germline V gene encodes CDR1 SGHRS and CDR2 YFSETQ. The CDR3 nucleotides read TGCGCCAGCAGCTTAGGCGTGGGGGACAGGGGGTCCAGAGGCTACACCTTC. Residues: CASSLGVGDRGSRGYTF.

This rearrangement joins TRBV11-2 to TRBJ1-2; no clear D gene. V was clipped by 4 bases and J by 4 bases, with 16 bases between them. Germline V gene sequence: CDR1 SGHAT, CDR2 FQNNGV. There are 15 residues in the CDR3. This CDR3 is CASSSPGRISYGYTF. The CDR3 DNA follows: TGTGCCAGCAGCTCCCCCGGCCGCATATCCTATGGCTACACCTTC.